Here is one T cell receptor beta chain with its context. Data came from immunoSEQ multiplex PCR; TCRdb stores just in-frame clones and leaves some out. The profile shows around 150,000 clones, approximately 86% of them singletons. This sample was taken from a study of blood T cell repertoires in COVID-19. This CDR3 is built from 15 residues. Looked up from germline, CDR1 is MNHEY and CDR2 is SVGAGI. With V trimmed by 6 bases and J by 3 bases, 8 bases remained unmatched. This TCR derives from a woman aged 60-75 years with active or convalescent COVID-19. The sequenced sample consisted of peripheral blood. The genes are TRBV6-5 and TRBJ2-7; 10 bases align to TRBD1. Here the CDR3 reads CASSRPGQGLYEQYF. CDR3 sequence (DNA): TGTGCCAGCAGCCGACCGGGACAGGGGCTCTACGAGCAGTACTTC.